These T cell receptor beta chains were read from a single sample in a study of neoadjuvant anti-PD-1 for oral cavity cancer. TCRdb's copy holds only in-frame clones and misses some; the assay was immunoSEQ multiplex PCR. The sample lists thousands of clones; approximately 80% were seen once. The input for sequencing was PBMCs, taken before nivolumab (anti-PD-1) treatment. The receptors come from a person aged 40 to 85 with oral cavity squamous cell carcinoma. The CDR3 runs from the conserved cysteine through the conserved F or W. The D gene is left open where the match is weak. Clone size is given for some rows only: seen once, a few or many times, or a class if the clone is expanded.

size,J,V,D,DNA,CDR3
few,TRBJ2-3,TRBV5-5,NA,TGTGCCAGCAGCTTGGGGGATACGCAGTATTTT,CASSLGDTQYF
NA,TRBJ2-3,TRBV15,NA,TGTGCCACCAGCCCTCCAGAAGCGGGTACAGATACGCAGTATTTT,CATSPPEAGTDTQYF
few,TRBJ2-1,TRBV5-4,NA,TGTGCCAGCAGCTTGGTTGGGTCGTTCAATGAGCAGTTCTTC,CASSLVGSFNEQFF
NA,TRBJ2-5,TRBV2,NA,TGTGCCAGCAGTGCCGGGGTGCTTGTGGAGACCCAGTACTTC,CASSAGVLVETQYF
once,TRBJ2-3,TRBV18,NA,TGTGCCAGCTTAAAGCAGGGGACTACTAGCACAGATACGCAGTATTTT,CASLKQGTTSTDTQYF
NA,TRBJ1-3,TRBV7-9,NA,TGTGCCAGCTGGGCGGCGAGGACCGCGGGGTACGGTGGAAACACCATATATTTT,CASWAARTAGYGGNTIYF
NA,TRBJ2-3,TRBV6-4,TRBD2,TGTGCCAGCAGTGACTCTACGGGGGGGCCAGATACGCAGTATTTT,CASSDSTGGPDTQYF
few,TRBJ1-6,TRBV19,TRBD1,TGTGCCAGTAGTACTGGGACAGACTACCCAAATTCACCCCTCCACTTT,CASSTGTDYPNSPLHF
NA,TRBJ2-7,TRBV7-8,NA,TGTGCCAGCAGCCCAGGACAGAGCTCCTACGAGCAGTACTTC,CASSPGQSSYEQYF
NA,TRBJ1-3,TRBV6-1,NA,TGTGCCAGCAGTCTTAGGTCAGTTGGAAACACCATATATTTT,CASSLRSVGNTIYF
NA,TRBJ2-1,TRBV6-5,TRBD1,TGTGCCAGCAGTTACGGCGCCGGACAGGCGAACAATGAGCAGTTCTTC,CASSYGAGQANNEQFF
once,TRBJ2-6,TRBV7-2,NA,TGTGCCAGCAGCTTAGGGGGTCCCAGAAGAGGGGCCAACGTCCTGACTTTC,CASSLGGPRRGANVLTF
NA,TRBJ2-5,TRBV11-2,NA,TGTGCCAGCAGCCCTCGATTTTTGGCGGGAATATTAGAGACCCAGTACTTC,CASSPRFLAGILETQYF
NA,TRBJ2-5,TRBV5-4,NA,TGTGCCAGCAGCCGGATAAGTTACGGCCAAGAGACCCAGTACTTC,CASSRISYGQETQYF
NA,TRBJ2-4,TRBV19,NA,TGTGCCAGTAGTAATCCGGACAAAAACATTCAGTACTTC,CASSNPDKNIQYF
NA,TRBJ1-5,TRBV6-5,TRBD1,TGTGCCAGCCGGACAGGGGGCAACGGCAATCAGCCCCAGCATTTT,CASRTGGNGNQPQHF
NA,TRBJ2-5,TRBV2,TRBD2,TGTGCCAGCAGTGTTACTAGCGGGGGCGGGGAGACCCAGTACTTC,CASSVTSGGGETQYF
few,TRBJ1-1,TRBV19,TRBD1,TGTGCCAGTAGTACCCCAGGCAGGGGGCTGGAGACTGAAGCTTTCTTT,CASSTPGRGLETEAFF
NA,TRBJ2-3,TRBV6-4,TRBD2,TGTGCCAGCAGTGTCGGGACTAGCGGGGGCACAGATACGCAGTATTTT,CASSVGTSGGTDTQYF
NA,TRBJ1-2,TRBV27,NA,TGTGCCAGCAGTTTATCGACGGCCACCTATGGCTACACCTTC,CASSLSTATYGYTF
NA,TRBJ2-7,TRBV27,TRBD2,TGTGCCAGCAGTCAACCGGGACTAGCGGGATACGAGCAGTACTTC,CASSQPGLAGYEQYF
once,TRBJ2-2,TRBV30,NA,TGTGCCTGGAACAGGGTGGCGAGCACCGGGGAGCTGTTTTTT,CAWNRVASTGELFF
few,TRBJ1-1,TRBV5-1,NA,TGCGCCAGCAGCTTGGGGGGGTTATTGTCGGAAGCTTTCTTT,CASSLGGLLSEAFF
NA,TRBJ1-4,TRBV19,NA,TGTGCCAGTAAACACCGGGAGGGAGGCGAAAAACTGTTTTTT,CASKHREGGEKLFF
once,TRBJ1-1,TRBV7-2,TRBD1,TGTGCCAGCAGCTTTGGAAGACAGGGGTTGAACACTGAAGCTTTCTTT,CASSFGRQGLNTEAFF
NA,TRBJ2-7,TRBV7-2,NA,TGTGCCAGCAGCTTAAGGGACGGGGCCTACGAGCAGTACTTC,CASSLRDGAYEQYF
few,TRBJ1-2,TRBV15,NA,TGTGCCACCAGCAGAGATCCTGGGGGCCGCCGGGGGGGCTACACCTTC,CATSRDPGGRRGGYTF
NA,TRBJ2-1,TRBV7-9,NA,TGTGCCAGCAGCCCCAGCGCTCCTTCGTTCTTC,CASSPSAPSFF
NA,TRBJ2-3,TRBV15,TRBD1,TGTGCCACCAGCTCCCCCCCGGGACAGGGCACAGATACGCAGTATTTT,CATSSPPGQGTDTQYF
NA,TRBJ2-1,TRBV4-3,NA,TGCGCCAGCAGCCAAGATTTAGTCAACCACGGATACAATGAGCAGTTCTTC,CASSQDLVNHGYNEQFF
NA,TRBJ2-7,TRBV30,NA,TGTGCCTGGAGTTTGTCAGAGACTTACGAGCAGTACTTC,CAWSLSETYEQYF
NA,TRBJ1-1,TRBV6-5,NA,TGTGCCAGCAGTTCGGGACGGGAGGTAGCTGAAGCTTTCTTT,CASSSGREVAEAFF
NA,TRBJ1-2,TRBV30,NA,TGTGCCTGGGAACCCAGGCGGATGGGGTATGGCTACACCTTC,CAWEPRRMGYGYTF
NA,TRBJ1-1,TRBV5-1,NA,TGCGCCAGCAGAGAGGTGACTTCAGGGGCGGCTGAAGCTTTCTTT,CASREVTSGAAEAFF
NA,TRBJ1-5,TRBV15,NA,TGTGCCACCAGCAGAGATGGAGCACCCAATCAGCCCCAGCATTTT,CATSRDGAPNQPQHF
once,TRBJ1-2,TRBV7-2,NA,TGTGCCAGCAGCTGGGGCCTCCGGGGGTCGGACTATGGCTACACCTTC,CASSWGLRGSDYGYTF
NA,TRBJ2-1,TRBV25-1,NA,TGTGCCAGCAGTGATATCGAGGGGGGGAGCTCCTACAATGAGCAGTTCTTC,CASSDIEGGSSYNEQFF
NA,TRBJ2-3,TRBV6-4,TRBD2,TGTGCCAGCAGTGAGCGGGGGGGCACAGATACGCAGTATTTT,CASSERGGTDTQYF
NA,TRBJ1-5,TRBV2,NA,TGTGCCAGCAGCGGGGTAGTGACAGGTACTTATCAGCCCCAGCATTTT,CASSGVVTGTYQPQHF
NA,TRBJ2-2,TRBV19,NA,TGTGCCAGTAGTATTGTGACAGCGAACACCGGGGAGCTGTTTTTT,CASSIVTANTGELFF
NA,TRBJ1-2,TRBV11-2,TRBD1,TGTGCCAGCAGCCTCGGGACAGGGGGACTCTATGGCTACACCTTC,CASSLGTGGLYGYTF
NA,TRBJ2-7,TRBV18,NA,TGTGCCAGCTCACCATCGGGCAGGGAAGGCGAGCAGTACTTC,CASSPSGREGEQYF
NA,TRBJ1-2,TRBV11-2,TRBD1,TGTGCCAGCACAAACACAGGGGGTTTGAGTGGCTACACCTTC,CASTNTGGLSGYTF
NA,TRBJ1-5,TRBV28,NA,TGTGCCAGCGCGAAAATGCGGGGCAATCAGCCCCAGCATTTT,CASAKMRGNQPQHF
NA,TRBJ1-1,TRBV6-5,TRBD1,TGTGCCAGCAGTATACAGGGGACGTACACTGAAGCTTTCTTT,CASSIQGTYTEAFF
NA,TRBJ2-3,TRBV4-2,NA,TGTGCCAGCAGCCAAGATGGGGTTCGAGGGGGGGCTTCAGATACGCAGTATTTT,CASSQDGVRGGASDTQYF
NA,TRBJ1-5,TRBV6-6,NA,TGTGCCAGCAGTTACTCGCGAGGGGTAAGCAATCAGCCCCAGCATTTT,CASSYSRGVSNQPQHF